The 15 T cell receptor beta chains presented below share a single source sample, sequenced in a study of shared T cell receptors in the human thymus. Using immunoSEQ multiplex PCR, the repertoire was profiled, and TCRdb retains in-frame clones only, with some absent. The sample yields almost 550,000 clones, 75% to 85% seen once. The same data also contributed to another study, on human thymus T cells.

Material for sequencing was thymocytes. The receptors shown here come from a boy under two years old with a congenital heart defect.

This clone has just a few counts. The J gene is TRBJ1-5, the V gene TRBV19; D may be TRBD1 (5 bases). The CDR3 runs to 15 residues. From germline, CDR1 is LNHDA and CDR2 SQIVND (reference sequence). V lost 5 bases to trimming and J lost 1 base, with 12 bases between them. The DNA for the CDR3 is TGTGCCAGTAGTGCGAGCGGGGCGAGCAATCAGCCCCAGCATTTT. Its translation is CASSASGASNQPQHF.

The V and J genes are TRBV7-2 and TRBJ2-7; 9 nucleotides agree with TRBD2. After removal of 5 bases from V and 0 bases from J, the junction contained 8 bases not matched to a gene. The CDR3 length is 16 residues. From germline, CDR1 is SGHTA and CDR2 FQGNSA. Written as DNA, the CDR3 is TGTGCCAGCAGCGTTTGGCTAGCGGGAACCTCCTACGAGCAGTACTTC. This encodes CASSVWLAGTSYEQYF.

The CDR3 sequence: CASSEARLRANEKLFF. For the CDR3, the DNA is TGTGCCAGCAGTGAAGCCCGATTGAGGGCTAATGAAAAACTGTTTTTT. This chain joins TRBV6-1 and TRBJ1-4; D not resolved. The V and J ends lost 0 bases and 3 bases respectively, with 11 bases between them. CDR3 length: 16 amino acids. CDR1 is MNHNS, CDR2 SASEGT, per germline.

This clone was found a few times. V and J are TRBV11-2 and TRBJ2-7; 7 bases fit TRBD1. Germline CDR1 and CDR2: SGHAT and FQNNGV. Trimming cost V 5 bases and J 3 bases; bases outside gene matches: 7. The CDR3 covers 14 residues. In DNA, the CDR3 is TGTGCCAGCAGCCCAAGGACAGGTAGCTACGAGCAGTACTTC. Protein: CASSPRTGSYEQYF.

The CDR3 nucleotides are TGTGCCAGCAGTTTACCGACCGGGACTAGTCACCCCTACAATGAGCAGTTCTTC. Encoded protein: CASSLPTGTSHPYNEQFF. The rearrangement links TRBV27 to TRBJ2-1; 8 nucleotides align to TRBD2. V shed 2 bases, J shed 2 bases, and the junction held 11 bases outside the gene matches. The CDR3 has 18 amino acids. Germline V gene sequence: CDR1 MNHEY, CDR2 SMNVEV (reference sequence).

The CDR3 DNA sequence: TGTGCCAGCAGTTCTATATGGGGACAGGGGGGGAGCGGGAGGACCCCTAGCACAGATACGCAGTATTTT. Encoded protein: CASSSIWGQGGSGRTPSTDTQYF. This rearrangement joins TRBV28 to TRBJ2-3; the match to TRBD1 covers 11 bases. The CDR3 totals 23 residues. The germline V gene encodes CDR1 MDHEN and CDR2 SYDVKM. Trimming at V came to 4 bases and at J to 0 bases, leaving 24 bases not matched to a gene.

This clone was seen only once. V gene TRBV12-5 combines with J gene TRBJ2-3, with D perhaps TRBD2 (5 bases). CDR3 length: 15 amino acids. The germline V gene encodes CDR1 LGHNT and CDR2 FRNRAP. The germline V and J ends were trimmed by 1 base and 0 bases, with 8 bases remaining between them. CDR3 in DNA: TGTGCTAGTGGTTTGGGGGAGTGGAGCACAGATACGCAGTATTTT. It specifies CASGLGEWSTDTQYF.

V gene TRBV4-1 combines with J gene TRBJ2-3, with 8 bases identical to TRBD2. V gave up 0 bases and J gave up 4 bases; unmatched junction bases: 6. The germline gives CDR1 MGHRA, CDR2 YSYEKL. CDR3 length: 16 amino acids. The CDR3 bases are TGCGCCAGCAGCCAAGATCCAGCGGGAGTGGCAGATACGCAGTATTTT. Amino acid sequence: CASSQDPAGVADTQYF.

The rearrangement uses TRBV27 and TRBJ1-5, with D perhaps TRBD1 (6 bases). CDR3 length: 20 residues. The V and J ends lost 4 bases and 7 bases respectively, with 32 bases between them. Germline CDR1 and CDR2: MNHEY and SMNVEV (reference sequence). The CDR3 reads CASSSVDYKGKKGQYQPQHF. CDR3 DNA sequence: TGTGCCAGCAGTTCAGTTGACTACAAGGGGAAAAAGGGACAATACCAGCCCCAGCATTTT.

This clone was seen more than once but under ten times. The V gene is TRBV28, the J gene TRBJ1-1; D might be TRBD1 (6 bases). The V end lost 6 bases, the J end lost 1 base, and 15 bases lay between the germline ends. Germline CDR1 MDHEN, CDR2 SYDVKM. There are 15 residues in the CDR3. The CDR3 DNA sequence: TGTGCCAGCAGGGTATACAAAGGGGGGAACACTGAAGCTTTCTTT. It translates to CASRVYKGGNTEAFF.

The CDR3 bases are TGTGCCAGCAGCTTAGGAAGGGGGCCTTATCCTCTTACCTACGAGCAGTACTTC. It encodes CASSLGRGPYPLTYEQYF. The chain recombines TRBV7-2 with TRBJ2-7; 7 positions agree with TRBD1. Germline assignment: CDR1 SGHTA and CDR2 FQGNSA. With 1 base clipped from V and 2 bases from J, the junction kept 14 bases outside the gene matches. This CDR3 has 18 amino acids.

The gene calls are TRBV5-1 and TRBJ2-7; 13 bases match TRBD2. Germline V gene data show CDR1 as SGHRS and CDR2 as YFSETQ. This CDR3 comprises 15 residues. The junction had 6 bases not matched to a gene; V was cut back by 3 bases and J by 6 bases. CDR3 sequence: CASSYELAGGGEQYF. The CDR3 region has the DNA TGCGCCAGCAGCTATGAACTAGCGGGAGGGGGCGAGCAGTACTTC.

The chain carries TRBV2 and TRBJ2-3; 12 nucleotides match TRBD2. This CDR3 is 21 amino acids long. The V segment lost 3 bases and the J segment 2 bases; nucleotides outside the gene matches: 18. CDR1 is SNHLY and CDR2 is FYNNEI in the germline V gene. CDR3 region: CASSDHSTSGRVWPSTDTQYF. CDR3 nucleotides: TGTGCCAGCAGTGACCACTCGACTAGCGGGAGAGTTTGGCCCTCCACAGATACGCAGTATTTT.

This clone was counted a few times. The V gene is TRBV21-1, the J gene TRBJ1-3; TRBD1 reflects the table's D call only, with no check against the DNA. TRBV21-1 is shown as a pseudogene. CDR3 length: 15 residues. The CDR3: CASSLQGPGGNTIYF. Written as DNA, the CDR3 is TGTGCCAGCAGCCTCCAGGGTCCGGGTGGAAACACCATATATTTT.

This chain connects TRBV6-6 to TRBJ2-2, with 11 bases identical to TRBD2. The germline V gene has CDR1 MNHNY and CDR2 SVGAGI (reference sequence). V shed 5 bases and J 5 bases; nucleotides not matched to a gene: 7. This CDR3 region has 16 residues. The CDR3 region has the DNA TGTGCCAGCAGTAACATAGCGGGAGGGGGTACCGGGGAGCTGTTTTTT. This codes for CASSNIAGGGTGELFF.